This is a list of T cell receptor beta chains from one sample in a study of T cells after yellow fever vaccination. TCRdb used MiXCR to reprocess the 5' RACE reads, holding one entry per CDR3 protein. Here the sample spans 610,000 or so distinct CDR3 sequences, more than 9% being singletons. Sequencing was performed on PBMCs, taken on the day of the yellow fever booster vaccination. These receptors all come from a man aged 30-40 years who received the YFV17D yellow fever vaccine. Both conserved end residues are part of each CDR3.

v_gene: TRBV20-1
j_gene: TRBJ2-5
CDR3aa: CSASIGVKMETQYF

v_gene: TRBV15
j_gene: TRBJ2-5
CDR3aa: CATSARDYSQETQYF

v_gene: TRBV12-3/TRBV12-4
j_gene: TRBJ1-5
CDR3aa: CASSTGQGLEPQHF

v_gene: TRBV30
j_gene: TRBJ2-7
CDR3aa: CAWKWGSEQYF

v_gene: TRBV2
j_gene: TRBJ2-3
CDR3aa: CASTPLVGDTQYF

v_gene: TRBV15
j_gene: TRBJ1-5
CDR3aa: CATSKGTVHNQPQHF

v_gene: TRBV14
j_gene: TRBJ2-2
CDR3aa: CASRSRDTGELFF

v_gene: TRBV10-1
j_gene: TRBJ2-7
CDR3aa: CASSGGLADAYEQYF

v_gene: TRBV29-1
j_gene: TRBJ1-1
CDR3aa: CSVGTGLYTEAFF

v_gene: TRBV5-1
j_gene: TRBJ2-1
CDR3aa: CASSLVPAGGSYNEQFF

v_gene: TRBV23-1
j_gene: TRBJ2-2
CDR3aa: CASSQSSRETTTGELFF

v_gene: TRBV4-2
j_gene: TRBJ2-5
CDR3aa: CASSSPLAGGPVETQYF

v_gene: TRBV11-2
j_gene: TRBJ2-5
CDR3aa: CASSPGTSIETQYF

v_gene: TRBV5-1
j_gene: TRBJ1-1
CDR3aa: CASSLAFGKGMNTEAFF

v_gene: TRBV7-2
j_gene: TRBJ2-1
CDR3aa: CASSLISHNEQFF

v_gene: TRBV27
j_gene: TRBJ2-7
CDR3aa: CASSFATGIEQYF

v_gene: TRBV7-8
j_gene: TRBJ2-5
CDR3aa: CASSLQGIGETQYF

v_gene: TRBV20-1
j_gene: TRBJ2-4
CDR3aa: CSARVGQGQVLAKNIQYF

v_gene: TRBV20-1
j_gene: TRBJ1-4
CDR3aa: CSASDRFEEKLFF

v_gene: TRBV18
j_gene: TRBJ2-7
CDR3aa: CASSTGAPTYEQYF

v_gene: TRBV9
j_gene: TRBJ1-5
CDR3aa: CASSVEGVGQPQHF

v_gene: TRBV7-2
j_gene: TRBJ2-5
CDR3aa: CASSLISGQAWETQYF

v_gene: TRBV7-2
j_gene: TRBJ2-3
CDR3aa: CASSPTSPDTQYF

v_gene: TRBV19
j_gene: TRBJ2-6
CDR3aa: CASSIDRPPSGANVLTF

v_gene: TRBV10-3
j_gene: TRBJ2-1
CDR3aa: CAISEGRELNNEQFF

v_gene: TRBV28
j_gene: TRBJ2-3
CDR3aa: CASSLPGVVDTQYF

v_gene: TRBV29-1
j_gene: TRBJ2-1
CDR3aa: CSAARTSGPTGEQIF

v_gene: TRBV29-1
j_gene: TRBJ2-1
CDR3aa: CSVVTGDFIVNEQFF

v_gene: TRBV23-1
j_gene: TRBJ2-1
CDR3aa: CASDPGSGPSYNEQFF

v_gene: TRBV29-1
j_gene: TRBJ2-1
CDR3aa: CSVDSRVAYNEQFF

v_gene: TRBV12-3/TRBV12-4
j_gene: TRBJ2-1
CDR3aa: CASRSKAGVNNEQFF

v_gene: TRBV9
j_gene: TRBJ2-1
CDR3aa: CASSVAQYPHGGLYNEQFF

v_gene: TRBV7-2
j_gene: TRBJ2-1
CDR3aa: CASSLGVTRINEQFF

v_gene: TRBV6-2/TRBV6-3
j_gene: TRBJ2-4
CDR3aa: CASRLLDTLGNIQYF

v_gene: TRBV7-2
j_gene: TRBJ2-5
CDR3aa: CASSPSLGGGPETQYF

v_gene: TRBV7-6
j_gene: TRBJ1-2
CDR3aa: CASSPGQGEYGYTF

v_gene: TRBV7-2
j_gene: TRBJ2-7
CDR3aa: CASSRDSFYEQYF

v_gene: TRBV6-1
j_gene: TRBJ2-7
CDR3aa: CASSGLAEKNYEQYF

v_gene: TRBV20-1
j_gene: TRBJ2-5
CDR3aa: CSARGQGVKETQYF

v_gene: TRBV5-1
j_gene: TRBJ2-7
CDR3aa: CASSLAIGEQYF

v_gene: TRBV7-2
j_gene: TRBJ1-3
CDR3aa: CASSADRATIYF

v_gene: TRBV9
j_gene: TRBJ2-1
CDR3aa: CASSGAPGTREFF

v_gene: TRBV25-1
j_gene: TRBJ2-1
CDR3aa: CASSVGTGGAYNEQFF

v_gene: TRBV10-3
j_gene: TRBJ1-1
CDR3aa: CATSMNTEAFF

v_gene: TRBV7-8
j_gene: TRBJ2-1
CDR3aa: CASSPGGGSSYNEQFF

v_gene: TRBV19
j_gene: TRBJ1-5
CDR3aa: CASSIYPEGNQPQHF

v_gene: TRBV6-2/TRBV6-3
j_gene: TRBJ2-2
CDR3aa: CASSLSRELFF

v_gene: TRBV10-3
j_gene: TRBJ2-3
CDR3aa: CAIKASGGSTDTQYF

v_gene: TRBV5-1
j_gene: TRBJ2-4
CDR3aa: CASSVTYWGAAKNIQYF

v_gene: TRBV7-2
j_gene: TRBJ2-1
CDR3aa: CASSAGGARYNEQFF

v_gene: TRBV7-2
j_gene: TRBJ2-3
CDR3aa: CASSLGGGGVDTQYF